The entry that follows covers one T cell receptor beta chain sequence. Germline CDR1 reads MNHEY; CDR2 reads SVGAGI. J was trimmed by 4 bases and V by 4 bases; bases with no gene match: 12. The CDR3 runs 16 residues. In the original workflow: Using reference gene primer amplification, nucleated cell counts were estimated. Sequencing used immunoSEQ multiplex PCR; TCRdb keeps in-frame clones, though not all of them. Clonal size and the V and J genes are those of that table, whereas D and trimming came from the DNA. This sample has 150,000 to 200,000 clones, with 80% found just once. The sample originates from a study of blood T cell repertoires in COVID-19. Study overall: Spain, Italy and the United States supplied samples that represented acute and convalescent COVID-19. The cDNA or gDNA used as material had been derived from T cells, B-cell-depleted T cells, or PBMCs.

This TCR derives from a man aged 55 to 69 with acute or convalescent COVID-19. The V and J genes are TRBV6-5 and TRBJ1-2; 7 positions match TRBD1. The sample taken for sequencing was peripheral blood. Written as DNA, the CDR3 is TGTGCCAGCAGTTCTGGACAGGACGGGATCTCCTATGGCTACACCTTC. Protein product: CASSSGQDGISYGYTF.